This T cell receptor (beta chain) comes out of a study of blood T cell repertoires in COVID-19. Study overall: Sources were T cells, B-cell-depleted T cells, or PBMCs; the material itself was cDNA or gDNA.

The data were produced by immunoSEQ multiplex PCR, yet TCRdb's version contains in-frame clones alone and is incomplete. The table shows approximately 200,000 clones, with 87% occurring only once. With 8 bases clipped from V and 12 bases from J, the junction kept 19 bases outside the gene matches. The germline gives CDR1 MDHEN, CDR2 SYDVKM. The CDR3 loop spans 16 amino acids. This chain connects TRBV28 to TRBJ1-6; 7 bases fit TRBD1. Sequenced material: PBMCs or T cells enriched from blood (not recorded which). The TCR was taken from a man aged 25-40 years who had recovered from COVID-19. The CDR3 region is CASVGTGTVVLGPLHF. CDR3 coding DNA: TGTGCCAGCGTTGGGACCGGGACAGTCGTCCTCGGACCCCTCCACTTT.